This TCR beta chain derives from a study of blood T cell repertoires in COVID-19. Study summary: Samples taken during acute and convalescent COVID-19 were collected in the United States, Italy and Spain. Nucleic acid was either cDNA or gDNA, and it came from T cells, B-cell-depleted T cells, or PBMCs.

Germline V gives CDR1 SGHAT, CDR2 FQNNGV. This CDR3 contains 12 residues. V lost 5 bases to trimming and J lost 4 bases, with 8 bases between them. The assay was immunoSEQ multiplex PCR, and TCRdb's table has in-frame clones only and misses some. Of approximately 220,000 clones listed, about 90% are singletons. Clinical history reported by participants formed the basis on which cohorts were assigned. The sequencing input was PBMCs or T cells enriched from blood (not recorded which). This sequence joins TRBV11-2 and TRBJ2-5; D remains ambiguous. The sequence came from a young woman with acute COVID-19. DNA of the CDR3: TGTGCCAGCAGCCCCCCGGGAGAGACCCAGTACTTC. As protein: CASSPPGETQYF.